A few counts support the clone carrying this T cell receptor beta chain. The sample comes from a study of blood T cell repertoires in COVID-19. Study at large: The United States, Italy and Spain supplied acute and convalescent COVID-19 samples. Sample material is recorded as cDNA or gDNA derived from T cells, B-cell-depleted T cells, or PBMCs.

In the original analysis: Estimated nucleated cell counts came from reference gene primer amplification. Produced via immunoSEQ multiplex PCR; TCRdb's table is partial and in-frame only. Clone size and the V and J calls come from that table; the DNA yielded D and trimming. The sample holds roughly 72,000 clones, 70% to 80% seen once. Germline V gene lookup returns CDR1 MDHEN and CDR2 SYDVKM. V was shortened by 2 bases and J by 6 bases, with 11 bases between the two germline ends. This CDR3 is 14 amino acids long. Sequenced input: peripheral blood. V usage is TRBV28 and J usage is TRBJ1-5; D unclear. This clonotype was obtained from an elderly woman with active or convalescent COVID-19. CDR3 in amino acids: CASSLHEFGQPQHF. CDR3 DNA sequence: TGTGCCAGCAGTTTACACGAGTTTGGTCAGCCCCAGCATTTT.